These 25 T cell receptor beta chains were all obtained from the same sample, sequenced in a study of cytomegalovirus exposure and HLA in healthy donors. Primers included in the PCR were 60 Vbeta and 13 Jbeta primers. Assay used: immunoSEQ multiplex PCR; TCRdb lists only in-frame clones, some missing. The sample has about 190,000 clones, 80% to 90% seen once. The sample comprised PBMCs. Receptors were obtained from a male donor in good health and CMV-seronegative.

This chain uses TRBV7-2 with TRBJ2-2, with D possibly being TRBD2 (5 bases). CDR3 length: 13 amino acids. CDR1 is SGHTA and CDR2 is FQGNSA in the germline V gene. The V gene lost 5 bases and the J gene lost 5 bases, with 9 bases spanning the gap. CDR3 residues: CASSATRTGELFF. The DNA of the CDR3 is TGTGCCAGCAGCGCCACTAGGACCGGGGAGCTGTTTTTT.

This clone has just a few counts. This chain uses TRBV9 with TRBJ1-5; tentatively, D is TRBD1 (6 bases). Trimming left V 0 bases short and J 6 bases short, with 10 bases between. This CDR3 region has 14 residues. CDR1 and CDR2 (germline): SGDLS, YYNGEE. CDR3 nucleotide sequence: TGTGCCAGCAGCGTAGCAGGGGTTAGTCAGCCCCAGCATTTT. Amino acid sequence: CASSVAGVSQPQHF.

V and J are TRBV10-3 and TRBJ2-7; 8 nucleotides align to TRBD2. CDR3 length: 14 amino acids. The junction had 3 bases not matched to a gene; V was cut back by 0 bases and J by 5 bases. Germline CDR1 is ENHRY and CDR2 is SYGVKD. The CDR3 here is CAISESPGGNEQYF. The DNA of the CDR3 is TGTGCCATCAGTGAGTCACCGGGAGGGAACGAGCAGTACTTC.

The chain combines TRBV29-1 with TRBJ2-2; the match to TRBD1 covers 8 bases. Germline V lookup: CDR1 SQVTM, CDR2 ANQGSEA. Losses at the gene ends were 6 bases for V and 0 bases for J; bases not matched to a gene: 3. There are 14 residues in the CDR3. CDR3 loop: CSVATGANTGELFF. The CDR3, as DNA: TGCAGCGTGGCGACAGGGGCGAACACCGGGGAGCTGTTTTTT.

The rearrangement uses TRBV6-1 and TRBJ2-1; D perhaps matches TRBD1 (6 bases). V was shortened by 0 bases and J by 6 bases, with 15 bases between the two germline ends. The CDR3 has 16 residues. The germline V gene encodes CDR1 MNHNS and CDR2 SASEGT. CDR3 protein: CASSEARAQGINEQFF. CDR3 nucleotides: TGTGCCAGCAGTGAAGCGAGAGCACAGGGAATCAATGAGCAGTTCTTC.

The CDR3 protein is CASSSLAGVYNEQFF. CDR3 in DNA: TGTGCCAGCAGTTCATTAGCGGGGGTCTACAATGAGCAGTTCTTC. This chain uses TRBV28 with TRBJ2-1; TRBD2 matches 9 bases. J was trimmed by 3 bases and V by 4 bases; bases with no gene match: 4. Germline V gene lookup returns CDR1 MDHEN and CDR2 SYDVKM. The CDR3 loop spans 15 amino acids.

The chain has TRBV5-5 and TRBJ2-5, with D perhaps TRBD2 (6 bases). This CDR3 is 16 amino acids long. V was shortened by 1 base and J by 5 bases, with 18 bases between the two germline ends. Germline-derived CDR1 and CDR2 are SGHKS and YYEKEE (reference sequence). This CDR3 reads CASSLIQRVVGETQYF. CDR3 bases: TGTGCCAGCAGCTTGATTCAGCGGGTCGTTGGGGAGACCCAGTACTTC.

The chain employs TRBV28 and TRBJ1-2; no firm D call. V lost 10 bases to trimming and J lost 5 bases, with 14 bases between them. CDR1 and CDR2 from the germline V gene are MDHEN and SYDVKM. The CDR3 is 12 amino acids. The CDR3 reads CATTRNPYGYTF. The CDR3 DNA reads as TGTGCCACTACCAGGAACCCTTATGGCTACACCTTC.

The rearrangement joins TRBV15 to TRBJ2-5; 11 bases are shared with TRBD2. Germline trimming cut 4 bases from V and 5 bases from J; bases unmatched to any gene: 9. This CDR3 is 16 amino acids long. Germline lookup yields CDR1 LNHNV and CDR2 YYDKDF (reference sequence). The CDR3 region has the DNA TGTGCCACCAGCAATCCGGGACTAGCGGAGGGGGAGACCCAGTACTTC. It translates to CATSNPGLAEGETQYF.

This clone was counted at least ten times. The chain combines TRBV5-4 with TRBJ2-7; TRBD1 matches 7 bases. This CDR3 comprises 13 residues. Germline V gives CDR1 SGHNT, CDR2 YYREEE (reference sequence). Losses at the gene ends were 5 bases for V and 2 bases for J; bases not matched to a gene: 4. CDR3 in DNA: TGTGCCAGCAGACGGACAGGTGCCTACGAGCAGTACTTC. This codes for CASRRTGAYEQYF. Based on the CDR3 plus reference TRBV5-4 and TRBJ2-7, the full variable domain is ETGVTQSPTHLIKTRGQQVTLRCSSQSGHNTVSWYQQALGQGPQFIFQYYREEENGRGNFPPRFSGLQFPNYSSELNVNALELDDSALYLCASRRTGAYEQYFGPGTRLTVT.

V and J are TRBV7-2 and TRBJ2-2, with TRBD1 as a possible D gene (5 bases). V was cut by 3 bases and J by 6 bases, with 14 bases left in between. Germline V gene data show CDR1 as SGHTA and CDR2 as FQGNSA. The CDR3 is 15 amino acids. This CDR3 is CASSFPRGTAGELFF. CDR3 DNA: TGTGCCAGCAGCTTCCCTAGGGGAACCGCCGGGGAGCTGTTTTTT.

The chain links TRBV11-3 to TRBJ2-7; no clear D gene. There are 14 residues in the CDR3. Germline V CDR1 and CDR2: SGHNT, YENEEA. Trimming removed 1 base at V and 0 bases at J, with 7 bases between. The CDR3 is CASSLAGSSYEQYF. CDR3 DNA: TGTGCCAGCAGCTTAGCAGGTAGCTCCTACGAGCAGTACTTC.

This chain uses TRBV6-1 with TRBJ1-5; 10 positions agree with TRBD1. Germline V gene data show CDR1 as MNHNS and CDR2 as SASEGT. After removal of 4 bases from V and 4 bases from J, the junction contained 7 bases not matched to a gene. The CDR3 has 16 residues. The CDR3 nucleotides are TGTGCCAGCAGTGCTCCCGGGACAGGGGAGAATCAGCCCCAGCATTTT. This sequence encodes CASSAPGTGENQPQHF.

This chain uses TRBV4-2 with TRBJ2-1, with a weak D call TRBD2 (7 bases). Germline lookup yields CDR1 LGHNA and CDR2 YNFKEQ. The CDR3 is 16 amino acids. With 0 bases removed from V and 8 bases from J, the gap between germline ends came to 17 bases. The CDR3 region is CASSQEGEGGADEQFF. CDR3 coding DNA: TGTGCCAGCAGCCAAGAAGGGGAGGGGGGGGCCGATGAGCAGTTCTTC.

The chain joins TRBV6-4 to TRBJ1-2, with 10 positions matching TRBD1. This CDR3 has 17 amino acids. Germline V gene lookup returns CDR1 MRHNA and CDR2 SNTAGT. J was trimmed by 0 bases and V by 4 bases; bases with no gene match: 8. The CDR3, as DNA: TGTGCCAGCAGTGCCCACGGGACAGGGGAATCTAACTATGGCTACACCTTC. Its translation is CASSAHGTGESNYGYTF.

The rearrangement links TRBV19 to TRBJ1-5; 8 bases agree with TRBD1. This CDR3 contains 13 residues. In germline, CDR1 is LNHDA, CDR2 SQIVND (reference sequence). V gave up 5 bases and J gave up 4 bases; unmatched junction bases: 1. CDR3 coding DNA: TGTGCCAGTAGTCGACAGGGGAATCAGCCCCAGCATTTT. Amino acid sequence: CASSRQGNQPQHF.

The chain links TRBV4-1 to TRBJ2-1, with D possibly being TRBD2 (6 bases). This CDR3 contains 16 residues. CDR1 MGHRA and CDR2 YSYEKL come from the germline V gene. Trimming took 1 base from V and 3 from J, leaving 13 bases between them. CDR3 in DNA: TGCGCCAGCAGCCAAGGTCCCGGGGGAGACTACAATGAGCAGTTCTTC. Amino acid sequence: CASSQGPGGDYNEQFF.

The chain couples TRBV2 to TRBJ1-5; 9 bases map to TRBD1. Germline trimming cut 4 bases from V and 0 bases from J; bases unmatched to any gene: 10. Germline CDR1 and CDR2: SNHLY and FYNNEI. The CDR3 runs to 18 residues. CDR3 nucleotide sequence: TGTGCCAGCAGTGGGACAGGGGCAAACCATTATAGCAATCAGCCCCAGCATTTT. Its translation is CASSGTGANHYSNQPQHF.

The rearrangement uses TRBV5-4 and TRBJ1-1; no clear D. CDR1 and CDR2 from the germline V gene are SGHNT and YYREEE (reference sequence). The length of the CDR3 is 14 residues. Between the trimmed V and J ends, which lost 2 bases and 3 bases, there was a span of 11 bases. The CDR3 loop reads CASSFSGRDTEAFF. The CDR3, as DNA: TGTGCCAGCAGCTTCAGCGGGCGTGACACTGAAGCTTTCTTT.

This clone was observed a few times. The chain uses TRBV7-2 and TRBJ2-1; D is undetermined. Germline CDR1 reads SGHTA; CDR2 reads FQGNSA. Between the trimmed V and J ends, which lost 0 bases and 6 bases, there was a span of 6 bases. The CDR3 loop spans 13 amino acids. This CDR3 reads CASSLASRNEQFF. The CDR3 DNA is TGTGCCAGCAGCTTAGCTAGCCGCAATGAGCAGTTCTTC.

The gene calls are TRBV9 and TRBJ1-4, with a weak D call TRBD1 (6 bases). The CDR3 contains 15 residues. Trimming cost V 3 bases and J 8 bases, with 17 bases left between them. Germline V gives CDR1 SGDLS, CDR2 YYNGEE. CDR3 in amino acids: CASSARRGGNEKLFF. The CDR3 bases are TGTGCCAGCAGCGCCCGAAGGGGGGGTAACGAAAAACTGTTTTTT.

This clone has a single count. The rearrangement uses TRBV14 and TRBJ2-2; 9 nucleotides align to TRBD1. CDR1 is SGHDN, CDR2 FVKESK, per germline. This CDR3 spans 19 amino acids. The ends lost 3 bases at V and 2 bases at J; junction bases unmatched: 13. The CDR3 coding sequence is TGTGCCAGCAGCCAGCAAAGGGACAGGGATAATAGAAACACCGGGGAGCTGTTTTTT. It specifies CASSQQRDRDNRNTGELFF.

The V call is TRBV4-2, the J call TRBJ2-4; D remains unclear. V shed 1 base and J shed 3 bases, with 7 bases lying between them. This CDR3 is 14 amino acids long. Looked up from germline, CDR1 is LGHNA and CDR2 is YNFKEQ. The CDR3 nucleotides read TGTGCCAGCAGCCAAGCACATTTCAAAAACATTCAGTACTTC. The encoded protein is CASSQAHFKNIQYF.

The chain joins TRBV11-2 to TRBJ2-7; D possibly corresponds to TRBD1 (5 bases). The V gene's germline CDR1 is SGHAT and CDR2 FQNNGV. V was shortened by 5 bases and J by 3 bases, with 17 bases between the two germline ends. This CDR3 region has 15 residues. CDR3 sequence (DNA): TGTGCCAGCAGCCAAACCCTACAGGTCGGCTACGAGCAGTACTTC. As protein: CASSQTLQVGYEQYF.

This chain joins TRBV4-1 and TRBJ2-5; TRBD1 matches 9 bases. V shed 4 bases, J shed 5 bases, and the junction held 5 bases outside the gene matches. CDR1 and CDR2 from the germline V gene are MGHRA and YSYEKL. This CDR3 is built from 14 residues. CDR3 loop: CASSPRDRDETQYF. In DNA form, the CDR3 reads TGCGCCAGCAGCCCCAGGGACAGGGACGAGACCCAGTACTTC.